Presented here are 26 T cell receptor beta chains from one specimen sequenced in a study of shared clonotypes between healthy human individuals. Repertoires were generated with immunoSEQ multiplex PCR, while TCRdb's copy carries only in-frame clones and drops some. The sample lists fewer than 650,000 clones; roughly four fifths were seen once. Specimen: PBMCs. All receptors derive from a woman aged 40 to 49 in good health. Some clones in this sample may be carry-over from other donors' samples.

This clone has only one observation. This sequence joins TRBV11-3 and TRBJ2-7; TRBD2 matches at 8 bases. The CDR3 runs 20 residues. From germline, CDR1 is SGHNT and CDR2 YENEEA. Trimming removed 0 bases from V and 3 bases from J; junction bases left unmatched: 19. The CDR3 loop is CASSLDREGRELLGYYEQYF. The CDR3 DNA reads TGTGCCAGCAGCTTAGATCGGGAGGGAAGAGAATTGCTAGGGTACTACGAGCAGTACTTC.

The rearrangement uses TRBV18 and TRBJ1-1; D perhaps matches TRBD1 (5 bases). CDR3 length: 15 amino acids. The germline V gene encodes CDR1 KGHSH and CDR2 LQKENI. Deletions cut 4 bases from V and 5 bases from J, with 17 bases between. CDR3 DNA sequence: TGTGCCAGCTCACAGCGGACCGGGGGGGGAACTGAAGCTTTCTTT. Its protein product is CASSQRTGGGTEAFF.

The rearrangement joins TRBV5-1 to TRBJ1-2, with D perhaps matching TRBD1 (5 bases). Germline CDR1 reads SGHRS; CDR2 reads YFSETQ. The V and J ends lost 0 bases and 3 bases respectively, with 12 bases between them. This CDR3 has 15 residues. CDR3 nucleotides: TGCGCCAGCAGCTTGGCCTCAGGGAGGCACTATGGCTACACCTTC. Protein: CASSLASGRHYGYTF.

The CDR3 DNA reads TGCGCCAGCAGTGAGTCGCGGGACACTGAAGCTTTCTTT. Translating it yields CASSESRDTEAFF. This chain connects TRBV10-1 to TRBJ1-1; unclear D gene. The CDR3 totals 13 residues. The germline V gene encodes CDR1 WNHNN and CDR2 SYGVQD (reference sequence). Trimming took off 0 bases at V and 3 bases at J, with 5 bases between the two ends.

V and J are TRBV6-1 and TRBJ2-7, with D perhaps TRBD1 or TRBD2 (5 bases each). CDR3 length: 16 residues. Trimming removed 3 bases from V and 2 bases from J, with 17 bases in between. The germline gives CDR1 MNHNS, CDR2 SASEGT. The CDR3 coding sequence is TGTGCCAGCAGTGATCTCGGGACGGGAACCCCCTACGAGCAGTACTTC. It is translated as CASSDLGTGTPYEQYF.

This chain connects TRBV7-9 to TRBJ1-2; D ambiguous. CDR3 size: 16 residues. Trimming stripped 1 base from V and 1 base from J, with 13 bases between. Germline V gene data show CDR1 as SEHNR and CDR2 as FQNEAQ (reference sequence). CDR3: CASSLDNELFNYGYTF. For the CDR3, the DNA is TGTGCCAGCAGCTTAGATAACGAATTATTTAACTATGGCTACACCTTC.

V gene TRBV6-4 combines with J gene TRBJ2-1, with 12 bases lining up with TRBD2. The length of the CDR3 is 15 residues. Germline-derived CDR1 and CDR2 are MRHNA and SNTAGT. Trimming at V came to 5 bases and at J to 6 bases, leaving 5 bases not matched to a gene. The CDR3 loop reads CASSLLAGGTNEQFF. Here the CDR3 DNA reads TGTGCCAGCAGTTTACTAGCGGGAGGCACCAATGAGCAGTTCTTC.

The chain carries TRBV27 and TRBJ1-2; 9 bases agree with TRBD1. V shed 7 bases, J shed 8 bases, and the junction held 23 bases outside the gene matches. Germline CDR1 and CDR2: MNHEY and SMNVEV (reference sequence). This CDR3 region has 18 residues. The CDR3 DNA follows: TGTGCCAGCACCCCGGTAGGGAGTTTCTTTGGGACAGGGAGAGGCTACACCTTC. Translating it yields CASTPVGSFFGTGRGYTF.

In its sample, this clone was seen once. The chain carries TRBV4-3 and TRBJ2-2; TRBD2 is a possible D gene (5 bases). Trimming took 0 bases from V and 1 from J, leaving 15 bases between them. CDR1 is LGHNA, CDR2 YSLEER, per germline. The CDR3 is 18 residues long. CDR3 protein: CASSQDTPAVMNTGELFF. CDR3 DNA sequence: TGCGCCAGCAGCCAAGACACCCCAGCGGTGATGAACACCGGGGAGCTGTTTTTT.

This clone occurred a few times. CDR3 in DNA: TGTGCCAGCAGCCCCCGGGACAGGATGTACACTGAAGCTTTCTTT. Its protein product is CASSPRDRMYTEAFF. The genes are TRBV7-8 and TRBJ1-1, with TRBD1 identical over 8 bases. The CDR3 loop spans 15 amino acids. J was trimmed by 3 bases and V by 5 bases; bases with no gene match: 8. CDR1 SGHVS and CDR2 FQNEAQ come from the germline V gene. The variable domain in full, with the rest retrieved from reference TRBV7-8 and TRBJ1-1, is GAGVSQSPRYKVAKRGQDVALRCDPISGHVSLFWYQQALGQGPEFLTYFQNEAQLDKSGLPSDRFFAERPEGSVSTLKIQRTQQEDSAVYLCASSPRDRMYTEAFFGQGTRLTVV.

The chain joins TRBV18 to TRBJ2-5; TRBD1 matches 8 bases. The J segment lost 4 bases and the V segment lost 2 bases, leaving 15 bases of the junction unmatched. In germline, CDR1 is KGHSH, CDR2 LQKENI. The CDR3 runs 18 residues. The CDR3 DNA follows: TGTGCCAGCTCACCAACAACAGGGGGATGGGGTGTCGGAGAGACCCAGTACTTC. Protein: CASSPTTGGWGVGETQYF.

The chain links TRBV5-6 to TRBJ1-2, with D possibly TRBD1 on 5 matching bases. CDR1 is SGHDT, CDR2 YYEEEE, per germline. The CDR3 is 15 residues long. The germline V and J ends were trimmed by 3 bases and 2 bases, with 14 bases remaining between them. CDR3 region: CASSSETGGNYGYTF. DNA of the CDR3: TGTGCCAGCAGCTCTGAAACGGGGGGGAACTATGGCTACACCTTC. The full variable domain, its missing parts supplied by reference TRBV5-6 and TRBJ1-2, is DAGVTQSPTHLIKTRGQQVTLRCSPKSGHDTVSWYQQALGQGPQFIFQYYEEEERQRGNFPDRFSGHQFPNYSSELNVNALLLGDSALYLCASSSETGGNYGYTFGSGTRLTVV.

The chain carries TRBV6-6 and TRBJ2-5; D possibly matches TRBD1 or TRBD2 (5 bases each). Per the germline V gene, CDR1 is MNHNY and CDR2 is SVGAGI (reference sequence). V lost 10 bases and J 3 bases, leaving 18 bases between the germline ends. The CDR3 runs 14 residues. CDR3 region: CATHLFGTKETQYF. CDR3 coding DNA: TGTGCCACCCACCTATTTGGGACGAAAGAGACCCAGTACTTC.

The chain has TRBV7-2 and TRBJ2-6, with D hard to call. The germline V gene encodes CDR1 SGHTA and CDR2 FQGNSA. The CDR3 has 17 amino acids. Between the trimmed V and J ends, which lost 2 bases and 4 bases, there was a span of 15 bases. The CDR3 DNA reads TGTGCCAGCAGCTTATCGGGTGGAGAGACCGGGGCCAACGTCCTGACTTTC. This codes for CASSLSGGETGANVLTF. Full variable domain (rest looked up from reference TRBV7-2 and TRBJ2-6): GAGVSQSPSNKVTEKGKDVELRCDPISGHTALYWYRQSLGQGLEFLIYFQGNSAPDKSGLPSDRFSAERTGGSVSTLTIQRTQQEDSAVYLCASSLSGGETGANVLTFGAGSRLTVL.

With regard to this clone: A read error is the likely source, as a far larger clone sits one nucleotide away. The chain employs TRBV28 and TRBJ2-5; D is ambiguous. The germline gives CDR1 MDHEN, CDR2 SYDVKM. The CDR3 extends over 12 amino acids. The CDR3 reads CTSSGYQETQYF. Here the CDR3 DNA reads TGTACCAGCAGTGGGTACCAAGAGACCCAGTACTTC.

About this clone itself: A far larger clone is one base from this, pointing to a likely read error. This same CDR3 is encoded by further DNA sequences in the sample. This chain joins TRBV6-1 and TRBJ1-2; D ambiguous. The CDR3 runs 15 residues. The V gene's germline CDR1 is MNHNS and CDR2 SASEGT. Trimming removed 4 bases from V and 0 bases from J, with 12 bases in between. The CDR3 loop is CASSATGITNYGYTF. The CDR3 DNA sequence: TGTGCCAGCAGTGCGACGGGAATAACTAACTATGGCTACACCTTC.

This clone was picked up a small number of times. The CDR3: CAWSGAGGVKETQYF. In DNA form, the CDR3 reads TGTGCCTGGAGTGGGGCAGGGGGCGTTAAAGAGACCCAGTACTTC. J is TRBJ2-5 and V is TRBV30; TRBD1 aligns across 8 bases. This CDR3 has 15 amino acids. The V segment lost 1 base and the J segment 3 bases; nucleotides outside the gene matches: 7. Germline V gene lookup returns CDR1 GTSNPN and CDR2 SVGIG (reference sequence). The variable domain in full, with the rest retrieved from reference TRBV30 and TRBJ2-5, is SQTIHQWPATLVQPVGSPLSLECTVEGTSNPNLYWYRQAAGRGLQLLFYSVGIGQISSEVPQNLSASRPQDRQFILSSKKLLLSDSGFYLCAWSGAGGVKETQYFGPGTRLLVL.

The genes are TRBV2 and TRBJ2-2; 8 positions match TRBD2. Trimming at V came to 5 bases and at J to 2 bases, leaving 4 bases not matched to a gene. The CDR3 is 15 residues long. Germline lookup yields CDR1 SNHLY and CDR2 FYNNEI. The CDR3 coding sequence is TGTGCCAGCAGTCCTCGGACTAGCAACACCGGGGAGCTGTTTTTT. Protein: CASSPRTSNTGELFF.

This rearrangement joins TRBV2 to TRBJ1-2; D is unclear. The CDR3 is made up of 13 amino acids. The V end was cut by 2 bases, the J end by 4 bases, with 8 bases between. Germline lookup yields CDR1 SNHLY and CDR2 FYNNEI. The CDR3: CASSEQNIYGYTF. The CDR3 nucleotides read TGTGCCAGCAGTGAACAGAATATCTATGGCTACACCTTC.

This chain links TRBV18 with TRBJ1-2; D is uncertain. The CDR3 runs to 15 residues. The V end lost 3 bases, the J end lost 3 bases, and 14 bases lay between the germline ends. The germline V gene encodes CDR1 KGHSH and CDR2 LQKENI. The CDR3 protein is CASSPEVPADYGYTF. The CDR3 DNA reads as TGTGCCAGCTCACCTGAAGTACCCGCTGACTATGGCTACACCTTC.

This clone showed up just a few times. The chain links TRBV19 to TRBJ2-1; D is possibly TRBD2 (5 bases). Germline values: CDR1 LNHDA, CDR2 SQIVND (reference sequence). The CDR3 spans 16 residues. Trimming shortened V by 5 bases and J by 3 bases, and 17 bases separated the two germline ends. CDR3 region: CASSSQAADLYNEQFF. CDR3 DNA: TGTGCCAGTAGTTCCCAGGCAGCGGACCTCTACAATGAGCAGTTCTTC.

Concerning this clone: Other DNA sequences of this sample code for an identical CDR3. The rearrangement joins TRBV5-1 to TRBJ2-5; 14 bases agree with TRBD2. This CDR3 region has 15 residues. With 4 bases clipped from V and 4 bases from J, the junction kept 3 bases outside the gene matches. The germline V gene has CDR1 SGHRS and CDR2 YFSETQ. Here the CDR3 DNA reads TGCGCCAGCAGCCTAGGGACTAGCGGGAGAGAGACCCAGTACTTC. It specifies CASSLGTSGRETQYF.

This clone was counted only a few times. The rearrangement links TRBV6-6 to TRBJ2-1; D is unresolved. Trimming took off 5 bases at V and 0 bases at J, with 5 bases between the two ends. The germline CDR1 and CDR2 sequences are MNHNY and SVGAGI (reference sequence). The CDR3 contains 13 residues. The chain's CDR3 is CASSTHSYNEQFF. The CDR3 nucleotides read TGTGCCAGCAGTACCCACTCCTACAATGAGCAGTTCTTC.

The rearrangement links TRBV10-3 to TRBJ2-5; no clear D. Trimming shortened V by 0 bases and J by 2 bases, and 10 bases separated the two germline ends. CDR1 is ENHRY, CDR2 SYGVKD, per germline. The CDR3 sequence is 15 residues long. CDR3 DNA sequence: TGTGCCATCAGTGAGTCGATTCCGGAACAAGAGACCCAGTACTTC. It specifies CAISESIPEQETQYF.

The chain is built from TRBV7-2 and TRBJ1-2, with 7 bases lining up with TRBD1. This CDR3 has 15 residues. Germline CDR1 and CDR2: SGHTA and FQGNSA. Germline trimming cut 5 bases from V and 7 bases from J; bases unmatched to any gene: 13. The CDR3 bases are TGTGCCAGCAGCGCCCCGGGACAGCAAAGTACTGGCTACACCTTC. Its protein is CASSAPGQQSTGYTF.

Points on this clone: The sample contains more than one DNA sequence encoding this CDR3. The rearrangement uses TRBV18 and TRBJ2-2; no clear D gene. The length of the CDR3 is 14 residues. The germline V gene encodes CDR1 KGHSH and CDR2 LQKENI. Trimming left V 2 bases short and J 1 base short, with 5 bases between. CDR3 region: CASSPGVNTGELFF. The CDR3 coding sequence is TGTGCCAGCTCACCAGGGGTGAACACCGGGGAGCTGTTTTTT.